The sample holds many counts of the clone carrying this T cell receptor (beta chain). The antigen is not known. The data stem from a study of breast tumors, draining lymph nodes, adjacent tissues. Overall study results and limits: Compared with lymph nodes, tumors were less diverse; compared with nontumor tissue, more. Luminal-like breast cancer showed significantly greater tumor-nontumor repertoire similarity than basal-like breast cancer did. The lymph node origin of tumor T cells was framed as consistent with a hypothesis, not demonstrated.

One entry per CDR3 protein, called by TCRdb with MiXCR from the multiplex PCR reads. The sample contains 270,000 or so distinct CDR3 sequences, 30% of which appear only once. CDR1 and CDR2 from the germline V gene are LNHDA and SQIVND (reference sequence). The CDR3 contains 13 residues. The germline V and J ends were trimmed by 6 bases and 6 bases, with 15 bases remaining between them. The lymph nodes were axillary draining lymph nodes from breast cancer patients. Sequencing was carried out using axillary lymph node tissue. The chain employs TRBV19 and TRBJ2-7; the D gene could be TRBD1 or TRBD2 (5 bases each). The receptor comes from a female donor with breast cancer. Some clones in this sample may be carry-over from other donors' samples. The CDR3 reads CASSPIGAGEQYF. The CDR3, as DNA: TGTGCCAGTAGCCCTATAGGGGCGGGCGAGCAGTACTTC. The full variable domain, in which reference TRBV19 and TRBJ2-7 provide the parts outside the CDR3, is DGGITQSPKYLFRKEGQNVTLSCEQNLNHDAMYWYRQDPGQGLRLIYYSQIVNDFQKGDIAEGYSVSREKKESFPLTVTSAQKNPTAFYLCASSPIGAGEQYFGPGTRLTVT.